A selection of T cell receptor beta chains follows, all from one sample in a study of cytomegalovirus exposure and HLA in healthy donors. The table came from immunoSEQ multiplex PCR; TCRdb's copy has only in-frame clones and leaves some out. The sample includes 150,000 to 200,000 clones, 70% to 90% of them seen just once. Sequenced material: PBMCs. These receptors were obtained from a woman younger than 35 in good health and CMV-seropositive. Both conserved end residues are trimmed from each CDR3. Clone sizes are given selectively: once, few, many, or a class where the clone is expanded.

CDR3,size,V
AISGGTRNTEAF,-,TRBV10-3
ASSPMSGWGYT,-,TRBV4-1
ASSHKLATGELF,once,TRBV4-2
ASSDIAAGHGYT,-,TRBV9
ASSSTGAGTEAF,-,TRBV19
ASSQDRAVLRGAVYGYT,-,TRBV4-2
ASKQSAPINQPQH,-,TRBV19
ASRGQLGGNTIY,once,TRBV28
ASRGQGFIQY,few,TRBV27
ASSAGTVESGELF,-,TRBV6-5
ATSSFRGSDTQY,-,TRBV15
ASSRTSTDTQY,-,TRBV6-5
ASSLLTGKETQY,-,TRBV7-8
ASSYSGGADTQY,once,TRBV7-9
ASSLGTTQTDTQY,few,TRBV9
ASSFARQGKNTEAF,-,TRBV7-9
ASTTNRGYGYT,-,TRBV7-9
ASSHRRTGVTEAF,-,TRBV14
ASSRTGEDGYT,-,TRBV14
ASSIAPGSYNEQF,few,TRBV19
ASSQDPAYNGWETQY,-,TRBV4-1
ASSQQETQY,-,TRBV7-6
ASSIDWDRFRGYT,-,TRBV19
ASSLDRGEAF,-,TRBV5-1
ASSLVEGADSF,few,TRBV7-6
SGTVQETQY,once,TRBV20-1
ASSLSGSSYEQY,once,TRBV27
ASSRFGGDTEAF,-,TRBV7-8
ASSLSGGRNNEQF,few,TRBV6-6
AIREGQGGDTQY,-,TRBV10-3
ASSPWRGTDTQY,-,TRBV18
ASSRTDRNYGYT,-,TRBV19
AWKGTAAGGYT,-,TRBV30
ASKLTEAGPQH,-,TRBV6-1
ASSPLTPGNYGYT,-,TRBV28
ASSADRAGANVLT,-,TRBV5-4
ASSLLQGAGEAF,-,TRBV2
ASSLERGRWSDTQY,once,TRBV7-3
ASSSPGFNTEAF,-,TRBV28
ASSVKGWPYNEQF,-,TRBV9
ASSVGIAASTDTQY,few,TRBV9
ASGPYSTDTQY,-,TRBV12-5
AWSVRYGTASSYNEQF,-,TRBV30
ASSLMGSYTDTQY,once,TRBV5-1
ASSYSGGIETQY,-,TRBV6-6
TSSPNQGYEQY,-,TRBV1
ASSSPGGGYT,-,TRBV7-9
ASRSDREADTQY,once,TRBV6-5
ASSFGGTEAF,-,TRBV28
ASSLRGNTEAF,-,TRBV5-1
ASIQGAGTGELF,-,TRBV27
ASSAAGTSGDTGELF,-,TRBV6-1
ASSFSRAPPDTQY,-,TRBV13
ASSVDGLAGTYTDTQY,-,TRBV9
ASSVGADYEQY,-,TRBV9
SARDSPREQY,few,TRBV29-1
ASSQDLVGTGRRVAKNIQY,-,TRBV4-3
ASSLSRLAGAYNEQF,-,TRBV7-2
ASSQGLRGLGNEQF,-,TRBV4-1